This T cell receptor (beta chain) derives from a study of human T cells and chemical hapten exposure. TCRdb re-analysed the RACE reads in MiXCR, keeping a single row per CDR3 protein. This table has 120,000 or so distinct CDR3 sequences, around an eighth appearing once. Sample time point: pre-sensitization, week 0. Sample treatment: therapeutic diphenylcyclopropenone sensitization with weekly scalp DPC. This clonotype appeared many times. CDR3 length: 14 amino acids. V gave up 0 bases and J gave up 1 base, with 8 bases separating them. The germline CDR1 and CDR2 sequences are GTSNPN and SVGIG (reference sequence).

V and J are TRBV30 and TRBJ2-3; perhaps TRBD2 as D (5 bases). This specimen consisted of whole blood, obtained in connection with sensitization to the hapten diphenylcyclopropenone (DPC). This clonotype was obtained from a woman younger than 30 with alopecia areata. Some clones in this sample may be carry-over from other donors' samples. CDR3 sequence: CAWSVLGGTDTQYF. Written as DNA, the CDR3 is TGTGCCTGGAGTGTACTCGGGGGCACAGATACGCAGTATTTT.